Presented here are 3 T cell receptor beta chains from one specimen sequenced in a study of chemoradiotherapy in HPV16-positive cancers. Profiled with immunoSEQ multiplex PCR; TCRdb holds only in-frame clones, not every one. This table has approximately 52,000 clones, about 88% appearing once. The sequenced sample was blood, obtained from a patient who underwent chemoradiotherapy. Receptors were obtained from a human donor with HPV-associated anogenital cancer.

The genes are TRBV9 and TRBJ2-7, with a possible D match to TRBD2 (6 bases). The CDR3 runs to 15 residues. The V gene lost 2 bases and the J gene lost 7 bases, with 19 bases spanning the gap. Germline V gene data show CDR1 as SGDLS and CDR2 as YYNGEE. The CDR3 nucleotides are TGTGCCAGCAGCGTGGGGGGACCCTCCATTGTGGAGCAGTACTTC. Protein: CASSVGGPSIVEQYF.

The chain has TRBV4-2 and TRBJ1-5; weak D call: TRBD1 (6 bases). Germline CDR1 LGHNA, CDR2 YNFKEQ. This CDR3 has 14 amino acids. V dropped 0 bases and J dropped 8 bases, with 11 bases sitting between them. The CDR3 DNA sequence: TGTGCCAGCAGCCAAGATACAGGGAGAGAGCCCCAGCATTTT. It codes for CASSQDTGREPQHF.

This chain links TRBV14 with TRBJ2-2, with a tentative D call TRBD1 (6 bases). Germline CDR1 SGHDN, CDR2 FVKESK. The V gene lost 2 bases and the J gene lost 5 bases, with 6 bases spanning the gap. The CDR3 is 13 amino acids. DNA of the CDR3: TGTGCCAGCAGCCAAAGGGGGACCGGGGAGCTGTTTTTT. Translated: CASSQRGTGELFF.